The clone carrying this T cell receptor beta chain has a handful of counts. Its specificity is unknown. This sample was taken from a study of cytomegalovirus exposure and HLA in healthy donors. V was shortened by 3 bases and J by 6 bases, with 12 bases between the two germline ends. In germline, CDR1 is MNHEY, CDR2 SMNVEV (reference sequence). The CDR3 spans 14 residues. Study-wide results and limits: The availability of immune exposure information extended only to CMV serostatus.

The PCR ran on 60 Vbeta and 13 Jbeta primers. Assay used: immunoSEQ multiplex PCR; TCRdb lists only in-frame clones, some missing. The sample has about 160,000 clones, 80% to 90% seen once; the top ten hold 5% to 7%. The chain uses TRBV27 and TRBJ1-5; the D gene is possibly TRBD1 (6 bases). The sequence was collected from a man in his fifties in good health and CMV-seropositive. Sequencing input: PBMCs. Written as DNA, the CDR3 is TGTGCCAGCAGTTTTACCAGGGGTACTCAGCCCCAGCATTTT. Amino acids: CASSFTRGTQPQHF.